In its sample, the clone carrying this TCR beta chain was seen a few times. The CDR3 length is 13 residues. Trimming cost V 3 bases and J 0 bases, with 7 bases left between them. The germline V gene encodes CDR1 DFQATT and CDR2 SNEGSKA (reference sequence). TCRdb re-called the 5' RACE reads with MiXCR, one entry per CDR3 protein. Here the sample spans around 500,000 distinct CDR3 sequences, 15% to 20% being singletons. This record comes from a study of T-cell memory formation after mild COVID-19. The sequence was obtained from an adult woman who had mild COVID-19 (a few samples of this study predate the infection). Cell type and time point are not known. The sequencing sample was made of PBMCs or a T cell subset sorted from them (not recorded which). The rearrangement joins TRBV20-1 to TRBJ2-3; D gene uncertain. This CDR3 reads CSARLQSTDTQYF. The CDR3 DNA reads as TGCAGTGCTAGGCTACAGAGCACAGATACGCAGTATTTT.